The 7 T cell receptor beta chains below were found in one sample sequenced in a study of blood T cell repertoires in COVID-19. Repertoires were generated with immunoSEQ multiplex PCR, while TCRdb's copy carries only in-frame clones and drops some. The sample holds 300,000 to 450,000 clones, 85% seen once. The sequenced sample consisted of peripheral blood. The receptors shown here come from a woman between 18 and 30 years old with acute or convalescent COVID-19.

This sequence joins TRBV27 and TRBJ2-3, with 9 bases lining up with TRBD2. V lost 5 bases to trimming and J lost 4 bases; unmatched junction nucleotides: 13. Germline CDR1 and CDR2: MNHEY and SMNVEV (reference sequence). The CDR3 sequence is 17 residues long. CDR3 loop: CASSPVPGRGGPDTQYF. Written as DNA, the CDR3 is TGTGCCAGCAGTCCCGTCCCCGGGCGGGGGGGCCCAGATACGCAGTATTTT.

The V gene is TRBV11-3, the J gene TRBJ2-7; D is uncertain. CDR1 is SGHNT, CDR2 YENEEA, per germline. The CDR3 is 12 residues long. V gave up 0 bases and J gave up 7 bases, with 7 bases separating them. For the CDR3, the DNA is TGTGCCAGCAGCTTAGACCCTAGTGAGCAGTACTTC. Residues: CASSLDPSEQYF. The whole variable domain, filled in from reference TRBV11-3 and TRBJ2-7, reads EAGVVQSPRYKIIEKKQPVAFWCNPISGHNTLYWYLQNLGQGPELLIRYENEEAVDDSQLPKDRFSAERLKGVDSTLKIQPAELGDSAVYLCASSLDPSEQYFGPGTRLTVT.

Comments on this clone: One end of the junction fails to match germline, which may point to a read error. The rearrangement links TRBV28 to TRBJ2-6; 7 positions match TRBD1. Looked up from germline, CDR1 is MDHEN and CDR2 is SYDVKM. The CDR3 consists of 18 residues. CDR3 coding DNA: TGTGCCAGCAGTTACCGGGACAGCTTTACTATTGGGGCCAACGTCCTGGCTTTC. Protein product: CASSYRDSFTIGANVLAF.

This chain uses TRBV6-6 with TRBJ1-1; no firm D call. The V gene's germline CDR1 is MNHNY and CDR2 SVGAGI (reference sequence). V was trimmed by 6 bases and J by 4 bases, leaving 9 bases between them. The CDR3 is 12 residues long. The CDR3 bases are TGTGCCAGCAGCTCGGGTCCCACTGAAGCTTTCTTT. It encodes CASSSGPTEAFF.

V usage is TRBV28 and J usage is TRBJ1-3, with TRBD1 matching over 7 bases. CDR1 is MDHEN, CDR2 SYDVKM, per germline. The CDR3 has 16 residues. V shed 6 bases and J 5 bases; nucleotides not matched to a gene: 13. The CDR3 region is CASSRLARDSRNTIYF. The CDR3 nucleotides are TGTGCCAGCAGCCGATTAGCCCGGGACAGTCGAAACACCATATATTTT.

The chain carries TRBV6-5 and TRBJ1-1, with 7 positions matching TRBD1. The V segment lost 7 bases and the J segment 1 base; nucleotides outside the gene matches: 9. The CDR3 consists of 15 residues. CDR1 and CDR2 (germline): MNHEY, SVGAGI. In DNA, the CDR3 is TGTGCCAGCACCACAGGGGCAGCGAGGAACACTGAAGCTTTCTTT. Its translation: CASTTGAARNTEAFF.

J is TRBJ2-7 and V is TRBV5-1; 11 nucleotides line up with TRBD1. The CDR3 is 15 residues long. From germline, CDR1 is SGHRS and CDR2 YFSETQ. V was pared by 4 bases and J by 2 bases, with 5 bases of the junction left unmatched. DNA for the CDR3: TGCGCCAGCAGCCCGGACAGGGGGCTCACCTACGAGCAGTACTTC. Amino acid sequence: CASSPDRGLTYEQYF.